The 18 T cell receptor beta chains below all came from one sample that was sequenced in a study of PD-L1 blockade in urothelial cancer. Here immunoSEQ multiplex PCR was the method, and the copy in TCRdb shows in-frame clones only, minus some. This table has 40,000 or so clones, approximately 86% appearing once. As for time point: peripheral blood 6 weeks after treatment start. Sequences were derived from PBMCs, sampled around atezolizumab (anti-PD-L1) treatment. The source of these receptors is a man aged 60 to 75 with urothelial cancer.

This chain links TRBV11-2 with TRBJ2-7; 8 bases are shared with TRBD1. CDR1 and CDR2 from the germline V gene are SGHAT and FQNNGV. The CDR3 length is 15 residues. After removal of 4 bases from V and 1 base from J, the junction contained 6 bases not matched to a gene. For the CDR3, the DNA is TGTGCCAGCAGCTACCCGGACAGGGCTTCCTACGAGCAGTACTTC. Translating it yields CASSYPDRASYEQYF.

CDR3 coding DNA: TGCGCCAGCAGCGTACAGGGGGTCGGACTAGGAGAGACCCAGTACTTC. Amino acid sequence: CASSVQGVGLGETQYF. This sequence joins TRBV5-1 and TRBJ2-5; possible D gene TRBD1, 8 bases. V dropped 4 bases and J dropped 4 bases, with 20 bases sitting between them. The CDR3 extends over 16 amino acids. Germline CDR1 and CDR2: SGHRS and YFSETQ.

The gene calls are TRBV11-2 and TRBJ1-2, with D possibly being TRBD1 (6 bases). CDR3 length: 14 amino acids. CDR1 and CDR2 (germline): SGHAT, FQNNGV. V was cut by 4 bases and J by 2 bases, with 11 bases left in between. CDR3 sequence (DNA): TGTGCCAGCAGCTCCCTCCAGGGGAACTATGGCTACACCTTC. It is translated as CASSSLQGNYGYTF.

The sample holds a few counts of this clone. The rearrangement links TRBV4-1 to TRBJ2-1; a possible D gene is TRBD2 (5 bases). Germline V gives CDR1 MGHRA, CDR2 YSYEKL. The CDR3 loop spans 14 amino acids. V was cut by 5 bases and J by 0 bases, with 8 bases left in between. The CDR3 coding sequence is TGCGCCAGCAGCTGGAGGAGCTCCTACAATGAGCAGTTCTTC. The encoded protein is CASSWRSSYNEQFF.

This clone came up once. The genes are TRBV6-1 and TRBJ1-6, with 8 bases aligning to TRBD1. Per the germline V gene, CDR1 is MNHNS and CDR2 is SASEGT. The CDR3 is made up of 18 amino acids. V was clipped by 4 bases and J by 0 bases; unmatched bases: 8. The DNA for the CDR3 is TGTGCCAGCAGTGTCCCGACAGGGGACGGCTCCTATAATTCACCCCTCCACTTT. Amino acids: CASSVPTGDGSYNSPLHF.

Only one count was recorded for this clone. The V call is TRBV5-1, the J call TRBJ2-1; 7 positions match TRBD2. In germline, CDR1 is SGHRS, CDR2 YFSETQ. The trim removed 4 bases at V and 7 bases at J, leaving 11 bases unmatched. This CDR3 has 15 residues. CDR3 sequence (DNA): TGCGCCAGCAGCCCTAGGTCGGGAGGATGGAATGAGCAGTTCTTC. Translation gives CASSPRSGGWNEQFF.

A single count supports this clone. The chain links TRBV11-2 to TRBJ2-7, with 9 nucleotides matching TRBD1. This CDR3 is 18 amino acids long. V was pared by 5 bases and J by 6 bases, with 20 bases of the junction left unmatched. The germline gives CDR1 SGHAT, CDR2 FQNNGV. CDR3: CASSLHRGTGTGSVEQYF. In DNA form, the CDR3 reads TGTGCCAGCAGCCTACACCGCGGGACCGGGACAGGGTCCGTCGAGCAGTACTTC.

V and J are TRBV9 and TRBJ2-2; 10 bases align to TRBD2. Germline V gene data show CDR1 as SGDLS and CDR2 as YYNGEE. The CDR3 covers 16 residues. Trimming took 3 bases from V and 6 from J; bases not matched to a gene: 8. For the CDR3, the DNA is TGTGCCAGCAGCGCAAGCGGGGGGGGATTTGCCGGGGAGCTGTTTTTT. Translated, it gives CASSASGGGFAGELFF.

V and J are TRBV6-6 and TRBJ1-1; D perhaps matches TRBD1 (6 bases). The CDR3 extends over 14 amino acids. Trimming stripped 5 bases from V and 2 bases from J, with 12 bases between. Germline V gene lookup returns CDR1 MNHNY and CDR2 SVGAGI (reference sequence). CDR3 nucleotides: TGTGCCAGCAGTCGGACAGATGGAAACACTGAAGCTTTCTTT. It specifies CASSRTDGNTEAFF.

The chain has TRBV5-1 and TRBJ2-7, with 7 nucleotides matching TRBD2. The J segment lost 3 bases and the V segment lost 4 bases, leaving 7 bases of the junction unmatched. Germline CDR1 is SGHRS and CDR2 is YFSETQ. The CDR3 totals 14 residues. DNA of the CDR3: TGCGCCAGCAGCCCCACGGGACTACTCTACGAGCAGTACTTC. As protein: CASSPTGLLYEQYF.

V is TRBV29-1 and J is TRBJ1-1; 9 bases match TRBD1. The CDR3 has 12 residues. The germline V gene has CDR1 SQVTM and CDR2 ANQGSEA. The J segment lost 11 bases and the V segment lost 3 bases, leaving 7 bases of the junction unmatched. The CDR3 sequence: CSVEAQQGAAFF. The DNA for the CDR3 is TGCAGCGTTGAGGCCCAACAGGGGGCCGCTTTCTTT.

This clone was counted only a few times. The J gene is TRBJ2-7, the V gene TRBV7-8, with D unclear. The CDR3 extends over 13 amino acids. The V end lost 1 base, the J end lost 5 bases, and 9 bases lay between the germline ends. CDR1 and CDR2 (germline): SGHVS, FQNEAQ. The CDR3 nucleotides read TGTGCCAGCAGCTTAGGTCAGTTCGACGAGCAGTACTTC. Protein sequence: CASSLGQFDEQYF.

The chain links TRBV4-1 to TRBJ1-4, with 12 bases that match TRBD1. CDR3 length: 17 amino acids. Per the germline V gene, CDR1 is MGHRA and CDR2 is YSYEKL. V lost 4 bases to trimming and J lost 4 bases; unmatched junction nucleotides: 7. CDR3 loop: CASSPGTGGSFNEKLFF. CDR3 bases: TGCGCCAGCAGCCCAGGGACAGGGGGCTCTTTTAATGAAAAACTGTTTTTT.

The genes are TRBV4-3 and TRBJ2-7; D is unresolved. V lost 0 bases and J 7 bases, leaving 16 bases between the germline ends. CDR3 length equals 15 residues. Germline-derived CDR1 and CDR2 are LGHNA and YSLEER. The CDR3 DNA follows: TGCGCCAGCAGCCAAGATACTGGCAGGTCTGGGGAGCAGTACTTC. Encoded protein: CASSQDTGRSGEQYF.

This clone has only a few counts. The J gene is TRBJ1-5, the V gene TRBV19; TRBD1 aligns across 10 bases. The germline V gene encodes CDR1 LNHDA and CDR2 SQIVND (reference sequence). There are 15 residues in the CDR3. V dropped 6 bases and J dropped 3; count of bases not matched to a gene: 5. The CDR3 coding sequence is TGTGCCAGTAGAGGGACAGGGGTGGCCAATCAGCCCCAGCATTTT. Protein product: CASRGTGVANQPQHF.

The chain couples TRBV5-1 to TRBJ1-4; the D gene is possibly TRBD1 (6 bases). The CDR3 loop spans 17 amino acids. CDR1 and CDR2 from the germline V gene are SGHRS and YFSETQ. Deletions cut 1 base from V and 3 bases from J, with 16 bases between. The CDR3 DNA follows: TGCGCCAGCAGCTTGAGGGGGACGAGTGGAGCTAATGAAAAACTGTTTTTT. This sequence encodes CASSLRGTSGANEKLFF.

The rearrangement uses TRBV19 and TRBJ1-2; D is unresolved. The CDR3 sequence is 18 residues long. The germline gives CDR1 LNHDA, CDR2 SQIVND (reference sequence). Trimming cost V 6 bases and J 6 bases, with 29 bases left between them. The CDR3 region is CASSPLVAGFYRQDGYTF. As DNA, the CDR3 is TGTGCCAGTAGCCCCCTCGTTGCAGGCTTCTACCGTCAGGATGGCTACACCTTC. The full variable domain, its missing parts supplied by reference TRBV19 and TRBJ1-2, is DGGITQSPKYLFRKEGQNVTLSCEQNLNHDAMYWYRQDPGQGLRLIYYSQIVNDFQKGDIAEGYSVSREKKESFPLTVTSAQKNPTAFYLCASSPLVAGFYRQDGYTFGSGTRLTVV.

The V and J genes are TRBV7-6 and TRBJ1-5, with a weak D call TRBD1 (6 bases). V was shortened by 5 bases and J by 3 bases, with 11 bases between the two germline ends. This CDR3 comprises 14 residues. Germline V gene data show CDR1 as SGHVS and CDR2 as FNYEAQ. The CDR3 nucleotides read TGTGCCAGCAGCCTGGGGGGGGCCAATCAGCCCCAGCATTTT. This gives the protein CASSLGGANQPQHF.